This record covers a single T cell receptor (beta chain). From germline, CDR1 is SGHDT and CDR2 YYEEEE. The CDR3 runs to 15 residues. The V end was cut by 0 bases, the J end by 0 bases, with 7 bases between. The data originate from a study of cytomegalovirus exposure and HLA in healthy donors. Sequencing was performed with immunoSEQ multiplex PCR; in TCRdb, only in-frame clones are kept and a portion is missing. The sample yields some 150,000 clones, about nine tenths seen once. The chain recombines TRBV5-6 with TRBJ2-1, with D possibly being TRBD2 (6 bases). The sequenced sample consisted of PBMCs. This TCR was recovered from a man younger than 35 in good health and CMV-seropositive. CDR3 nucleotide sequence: TGTGCCAGCAGCTTGGCCGGGAGCTCCTACAATGAGCAGTTCTTC. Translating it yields CASSLAGSSYNEQFF.